This T cell receptor (beta chain) was obtained from a study of regulatory T cells in long-lasting Graves disease. The V and J ends lost 1 base and 3 bases, in that order; junction bases with no gene match: 2. Germline V gene lookup returns CDR1 SGHAT and CDR2 FQNNGV. The CDR3 is made up of 14 amino acids. This clonotype was detected ten times or more. Time point noted: newly diagnosed GD, antithyroid drugs for less than 3 months. From RNA extracted from PBMCs, the TCR library was made. According to the study, TCR beta libraries were built with iRepertoire HTBI primers and CDR3-region Arm-PCR. TCRdb re-called the multiplex PCR reads with MiXCR, one entry per CDR3 protein. The data show 200,000 to 250,000 distinct CDR3 sequences, about 19% seen once.

This clonotype originated in a female donor with Graves disease. The rearrangement joins TRBV11-2 to TRBJ2-7; 8 bases are shared with TRBD2. The material was peripheral blood mononuclear cells (PBMCs), obtained at new diagnosis, from a patient treated with antithyroid drugs. The CDR3 sequence is CASSLGAGGYEQYF. The CDR3 DNA reads as TGTGCCAGCAGCTTAGGGGCGGGGGGCTACGAGCAGTACTTC.